The 31 T cell receptor beta chains listed next were all sequenced from one sample in a study of blood T cell repertoires in COVID-19. Clones were read by immunoSEQ multiplex PCR, and TCRdb kept only the in-frame ones, dropping some. The table includes about 180,000 clones, around 80% detected once. Sequencing input: peripheral blood. These receptors originate from a man between 65 and 79 years old with active or convalescent COVID-19.

The rearrangement uses TRBV30 and TRBJ1-5, with no clear D. This CDR3 region has 16 residues. V lost 0 bases and J lost 2, with 14 bases in between. Germline V CDR1 and CDR2: GTSNPN, SVGIG (reference sequence). CDR3 DNA sequence: TGTGCCTGGAGTGTACATTCAGTGGCTGGCAATCAGCCCCAGCATTTT. It codes for CAWSVHSVAGNQPQHF.

This clone was detected only a few times. This chain uses TRBV11-3 with TRBJ2-5; 13 nucleotides line up with TRBD2. Trimming removed 5 bases from V and 2 bases from J; junction bases left unmatched: 8. The CDR3 is 17 amino acids. Germline V gives CDR1 SGHNT, CDR2 YENEEA. The DNA of the CDR3 is TGTGCCAGCAGCACCGGGACTAGCGGGGCCTATCAAGAGACCCAGTACTTC. Translated, it gives CASSTGTSGAYQETQYF.

The chain is built from TRBV7-3 and TRBJ1-6; the D is unclear. Between the trimmed V and J ends, which lost 2 bases and 7 bases, there was a span of 6 bases. Germline V gene sequence: CDR1 SGHTA, CDR2 FQGTGA. This CDR3 comprises 13 residues. For the CDR3, the DNA is TGTGCCAGCAGCTTACAGGAAAATTCACCCCTCCACTTT. Its protein product is CASSLQENSPLHF.

V and J are TRBV18 and TRBJ2-5; 10 positions match TRBD1. The CDR3 length is 15 residues. V lost 0 bases and J lost 3; bases outside the gene matches: 1. In germline, CDR1 is KGHSH, CDR2 LQKENI. The CDR3 coding sequence is TGTGCCAGCTCACCACCCGGGACAGGGGAAGAGACCCAGTACTTC. Encoded protein: CASSPPGTGEETQYF.

This chain links TRBV7-8 with TRBJ1-1; no clear D. Trimming removed 4 bases at V and 3 bases at J, with 9 bases between. The CDR3 covers 13 residues. Germline V CDR1 and CDR2: SGHVS, FQNEAQ. CDR3 in amino acids: CASSSQRDTEAFF. CDR3 coding DNA: TGTGCCAGCAGCTCCCAGAGGGACACTGAAGCTTTCTTT.

In this sample, this clone turned up a few times. The V and J genes are TRBV7-2 and TRBJ2-7, with 9 nucleotides matching TRBD1. CDR1 is SGHTA, CDR2 FQGNSA, per germline. The CDR3 has 14 amino acids. V dropped 6 bases and J dropped 8; count of bases not matched to a gene: 11. Here the CDR3 DNA reads TGTGCCAGCAGGACGGGACAGGGCGGTTCAAAGCAGTACTTC. It yields the protein CASRTGQGGSKQYF.

The chain recombines TRBV5-1 with TRBJ1-6; the D is unclear. Germline V gene sequence: CDR1 SGHRS, CDR2 YFSETQ. This CDR3 comprises 16 residues. The V gene lost 1 base and the J gene lost 5 bases, with 13 bases spanning the gap. The DNA for the CDR3 is TGCGCCAGCAGCTTGTCGGGAGGTCAGGATAATTCACCCCTCCACTTT. Its translation: CASSLSGGQDNSPLHF.

This clone was recorded a few times. This chain uses TRBV7-2 with TRBJ2-7; possibly TRBD1 for D (6 bases). Trimming shortened V by 4 bases and J by 2 bases, and 15 bases separated the two germline ends. This CDR3 has 15 amino acids. Germline values: CDR1 SGHTA, CDR2 FQGNSA. The DNA for the CDR3 is TGTGCCAGCAGCTCCCCCGGGACACTTGCCTACGAGCAGTACTTC. Translating it yields CASSSPGTLAYEQYF.

V usage is TRBV27 and J usage is TRBJ2-1; 8 positions match TRBD1. V lost 5 bases, J lost 10 bases, and 13 bases stayed unmatched. There are 15 residues in the CDR3. Germline V lookup: CDR1 MNHEY, CDR2 SMNVEV (reference sequence). The CDR3 DNA sequence: TGTGCCAGCAGTGCCTTGGACAGGGTAAGGGGAGAGCAGTTCTTC. Amino acids: CASSALDRVRGEQFF.

V is TRBV9 and J is TRBJ2-7; D not certain. The CDR3 extends over 16 amino acids. V lost 3 bases, J lost 6 bases, and 22 bases lay in between. CDR1 SGDLS and CDR2 YYNGEE come from the germline V gene. Here the CDR3 DNA reads TGTGCCAGCAGCGAATTGTTACGCCCGCTTCCCGGCGAGCAGTACTTC. It translates to CASSELLRPLPGEQYF.

J is TRBJ2-3 and V is TRBV18; D gene ambiguous. Looked up from germline, CDR1 is KGHSH and CDR2 is LQKENI. The CDR3 runs 13 residues. Trimming took 6 bases from V and 2 from J, leaving 9 bases between them. CDR3 residues: CASSTTPTDTQYF. The CDR3 DNA follows: TGTGCCAGCTCGACAACCCCCACAGATACGCAGTATTTT.

CDR3 protein: CASSYSVGGSGYTF. CDR3 nucleotide sequence: TGTGCCAGCAGTTACTCGGTAGGGGGCAGCGGCTACACCTTC. The chain couples TRBV6-5 to TRBJ1-2, with TRBD1 identical over 7 bases. Per the germline V gene, CDR1 is MNHEY and CDR2 is SVGAGI. The length of the CDR3 is 14 residues. Losses at the gene ends were 0 bases for V and 8 bases for J; bases not matched to a gene: 6.

The CDR3 nucleotides are TGCGCCAGCAGCTATACCGGGAGGAACACTGAAGCTTTCTTT. This codes for CASSYTGRNTEAFF. The chain combines TRBV5-1 with TRBJ1-1, with no clear D. The CDR3 loop spans 14 amino acids. Germline loops: CDR1 SGHRS, CDR2 YFSETQ. V lost 3 bases and J lost 1, with 10 bases in between.

The CDR3 coding sequence is TGTGCCAGTAGTATTGGAGGCTTCCAAGAGACCCAGTACTTC. Translating it yields CASSIGGFQETQYF. The J gene is TRBJ2-5, the V gene TRBV19; weak D call: TRBD2 (5 bases). Trimming removed 3 bases at V and 1 base at J, with 9 bases between. The V gene's germline CDR1 is LNHDA and CDR2 SQIVND (reference sequence). CDR3 length equals 14 residues.

The chain joins TRBV12-5 to TRBJ2-7; possible D gene TRBD1, 5 bases. CDR3 length: 13 amino acids. V was clipped by 5 bases and J by 0 bases, with 8 bases between them. Germline V gives CDR1 LGHNT, CDR2 FRNRAP. The CDR3 loop is CASGPGASYEQYF. The CDR3 DNA sequence: TGTGCTAGTGGTCCTGGGGCCTCCTACGAGCAGTACTTC.

This clone occurred once. The CDR3 loop is CASSVERNYGYTF. Written as DNA, the CDR3 is TGTGCCAGCAGTGTGGAGAGAAACTATGGCTACACCTTC. The rearrangement joins TRBV2 to TRBJ1-2; D is uncertain. CDR3 size: 13 residues. V gave up 4 bases and J gave up 2 bases, with 8 bases separating them. Germline V gene sequence: CDR1 SNHLY, CDR2 FYNNEI. The whole variable domain, remainder taken from reference TRBV2 and TRBJ1-2, is EPEVTQTPSHQVTQMGQEVILRCVPISNHLYFYWYRQILGQKVEFLVSFYNNEISEKSEIFDDQFSVERPDGSNFTLKIRSTKLEDSAMYFCASSVERNYGYTFGSGTRLTVV.

This chain connects TRBV2 to TRBJ1-1, with D perhaps matching TRBD1 (6 bases). Trimming took 6 bases from V and 8 from J, leaving 13 bases between them. CDR3 length: 12 amino acids. CDR1 and CDR2 (germline): SNHLY, FYNNEI. As DNA, the CDR3 is TGTGCCAGCAGCGGGACATATCCCGAAGCTTTCTTT. Its translation is CASSGTYPEAFF.

This chain joins TRBV28 and TRBJ2-7, with a possible D match to TRBD2 (6 bases). Per the germline V gene, CDR1 is MDHEN and CDR2 is SYDVKM. The CDR3 sequence is 15 residues long. Trimming removed 4 bases from V and 1 base from J, with 14 bases in between. The CDR3 spells CASSSSSVLSYEQYF. In nucleotides, the CDR3 is TGTGCCAGCAGTTCCTCTAGCGTCCTTTCCTACGAGCAGTACTTC.

The rearrangement uses TRBV6-5 and TRBJ2-5; TRBD2 matches at 9 bases. Germline CDR1 and CDR2: MNHEY and SVGAGI. CDR3 size: 13 residues. Trimming at V came to 8 bases and at J to 5 bases, leaving 6 bases not matched to a gene. In nucleotides, the CDR3 is TGTGCCAGCCTAGCGGGGCCTGGGGAGACCCAGTACTTC. Its protein product is CASLAGPGETQYF.

The CDR3 protein is CASSSRRASGFQYF. DNA of the CDR3: TGTGCCAGCAGTTCAAGACGAGCTAGCGGGTTCCAGTACTTC. The chain uses TRBV6-5 and TRBJ2-5; TRBD2 aligns across 8 bases. The CDR3 sequence is 14 residues long. The J segment lost 10 bases and the V segment lost 4 bases, leaving 11 bases of the junction unmatched. Per the germline V gene, CDR1 is MNHEY and CDR2 is SVGAGI.

The V call is TRBV5-4, the J call TRBJ2-1; TRBD2 matches at 8 bases. Germline values: CDR1 SGHNT, CDR2 YYREEE (reference sequence). This CDR3 comprises 15 residues. V was pared by 0 bases and J by 6 bases, with 5 bases of the junction left unmatched. Written as DNA, the CDR3 is TGTGCCAGCAGCTTGGGCGGGGGGCGGCGCAATGAGCAGTTCTTC. It encodes CASSLGGGRRNEQFF.

The rearrangement links TRBV24-1 to TRBJ1-3; 9 bases are a match to TRBD1. The V gene's germline CDR1 is KGHDR and CDR2 SFDVKD. This CDR3 has 18 residues. Losses at the gene ends were 5 bases for V and 0 bases for J; bases not matched to a gene: 10. The CDR3 bases are TGTGCCACCAGTGGTCGGGACAGGGCCCCTAGCTCTGGAAACACCATATATTTT. It is translated as CATSGRDRAPSSGNTIYF.

The CDR3 DNA reads TGTGCCAGCAGCTTAGCCCCGGACTCTTACGAGCAGTACTTC. As protein: CASSLAPDSYEQYF. The chain carries TRBV11-3 and TRBJ2-7, with D maybe TRBD2 (5 bases). Trimming shortened V by 1 base and J by 4 bases, and 11 bases separated the two germline ends. CDR1 is SGHNT, CDR2 YENEEA, per germline. This CDR3 has 14 residues.

The CDR3 region has the DNA TGTGCCAGTAGTGTCACCGGGACAGAACTTAACTATGGCTACACCTTC. Translated: CASSVTGTELNYGYTF. The chain carries TRBV19 and TRBJ1-2; 7 bases fit TRBD1. The germline V gene has CDR1 LNHDA and CDR2 SQIVND (reference sequence). V lost 5 bases, J lost 1 base, and 10 bases stayed unmatched. CDR3 length equals 16 residues.

The rearrangement uses TRBV7-6 and TRBJ2-3; 9 nucleotides align to TRBD1. The V segment lost 5 bases and the J segment 4 bases; nucleotides outside the gene matches: 10. This CDR3 contains 16 residues. CDR1 is SGHVS, CDR2 FNYEAQ, per germline. Written as DNA, the CDR3 is TGTGCCAGCAGCGGGGGCAGGGGACAGGGATCAGATACGCAGTATTTT. Protein: CASSGGRGQGSDTQYF.

The genes are TRBV5-1 and TRBJ2-3; 14 positions agree with TRBD2. CDR3 size: 19 residues. With 0 bases clipped from V and 3 bases from J, the junction kept 9 bases outside the gene matches. Looked up from germline, CDR1 is SGHRS and CDR2 is YFSETQ. CDR3 sequence (DNA): TGCGCCAGCAGCTTGGGACGGACTAGCGGGAGGAGGTGGACAGATACGCAGTATTTT. Encoded protein: CASSLGRTSGRRWTDTQYF. The full variable domain, completed using reference TRBV5-1 and TRBJ2-3, is KAGVTQTPRYLIKTRGQQVTLSCSPISGHRSVSWYQQTPGQGLQFLFEYFSETQRNKGNFPGRFSGRQFSNSRSEMNVSTLELGDSALYLCASSLGRTSGRRWTDTQYFGPGTRLTVL.

The chain links TRBV5-5 to TRBJ1-2, with TRBD1 matching over 7 bases. This CDR3 has 15 residues. The V gene end was trimmed by 2 bases and the J gene end by 5 bases; junction bases not matched to a gene: 9. Germline V CDR1 and CDR2: SGHKS, YYEKEE (reference sequence). The CDR3 nucleotides read TGTGCCAGCAGCTTTTCGACAGGGTTCGAATATGGCTACACCTTC. This gives the protein CASSFSTGFEYGYTF.

This sequence joins TRBV6-5 and TRBJ1-1; 7 bases fit TRBD1. Germline V gene sequence: CDR1 MNHEY, CDR2 SVGAGI. This CDR3 spans 14 amino acids. V trimming: 2 bases; J trimming: 0 bases; junction bases outside the gene matches: 0. In DNA, the CDR3 is TGTGCCAGCAGTTACCAGGGGGTGAACACTGAAGCTTTCTTT. It yields the protein CASSYQGVNTEAFF.

V gene TRBV5-4 combines with J gene TRBJ2-1, with TRBD2 identical over 8 bases. The V gene end was trimmed by 0 bases and the J gene end by 10 bases; junction bases not matched to a gene: 15. From germline, CDR1 is SGHNT and CDR2 YYREEE (reference sequence). The CDR3 length is 17 residues. The chain's CDR3 is CASSLVQRGPGGGEQFF. The CDR3 DNA sequence: TGTGCCAGCAGCTTGGTGCAGCGGGGGCCCGGCGGAGGAGAGCAGTTCTTC. Combining the CDR3 with reference TRBV5-4 and TRBJ2-1 gives the whole variable domain ETGVTQSPTHLIKTRGQQVTLRCSSQSGHNTVSWYQQALGQGPQFIFQYYREEENGRGNFPPRFSGLQFPNYSSELNVNALELDDSALYLCASSLVQRGPGGGEQFFGPGTRLTVL.

V gene TRBV7-8 combines with J gene TRBJ1-1, with TRBD1 matching over 8 bases. The V gene's germline CDR1 is SGHVS and CDR2 FQNEAQ. V lost 6 bases, J lost 3 bases, and 6 bases stayed unmatched. This CDR3 contains 14 residues. The CDR3 DNA reads TGTGCCAGCAGTTCAGGGACAGGCTACACTGAAGCTTTCTTT. Encoded protein: CASSSGTGYTEAFF.

The chain links TRBV7-3 to TRBJ2-2; 12 bases align to TRBD2. The V gene's germline CDR1 is SGHTA and CDR2 FQGTGA. Trimming at V came to 3 bases and at J to 5 bases, leaving 1 base not matched to a gene. CDR3 length: 15 residues. The CDR3 nucleotides are TGTGCCAGCAGCTTTGGACTAGCGGGAACCGGGGAGCTGTTTTTT. Translation: CASSFGLAGTGELFF.